One and the same sample provided the 7 T cell receptor beta chains below, sequenced in a study of radiation and T cells in renal cell carcinoma. The time point here: blood 4 weeks post-SBRT, at nephrectomy. Treatment: 15 Gy SBRT to primary tumor, nephrectomy 4 weeks later. TCRdb's copy holds only in-frame clones and misses some; the assay was immunoSEQ multiplex PCR. This sample has approximately 150,000 clones; 65% to 90% occur once, and the top ten carry around a sixth. The input for sequencing was blood, taken from a patient whose treatment included radiotherapy and nephrectomy. The receptor set was obtained from a woman in her forties or fifties with renal cell carcinoma.

The rearrangement uses TRBV5-4 and TRBJ2-1; D gene unclear. The V end lost 4 bases, the J end lost 1 base, and 12 bases lay between the germline ends. CDR1 is SGHNT and CDR2 is YYREEE in the germline V gene (reference sequence). The CDR3 length is 15 residues. The CDR3 reads CASSPGGWSYNEQFF. CDR3 bases: TGTGCCAGCAGCCCAGGCGGATGGTCCTACAATGAGCAGTTCTTC.

V and J are TRBV27 and TRBJ2-1, with D uncertain. This CDR3 has 11 amino acids. CDR1 is MNHEY, CDR2 SMNVEV, per germline (reference sequence). Deletions cut 5 bases from V and 9 bases from J, with 8 bases between. The CDR3 loop reads CASSLGPEQFF. CDR3 in DNA: TGTGCCAGCAGTCTGGGTCCTGAGCAGTTCTTC.

The chain is built from TRBV18 and TRBJ2-7; the D gene is possibly TRBD1 (6 bases). Between the trimmed V and J ends, which lost 6 bases and 3 bases, there was a span of 18 bases. This CDR3 has 15 amino acids. Germline V gene lookup returns CDR1 KGHSH and CDR2 LQKENI. CDR3: CASSLRQADLYEQYF. The CDR3 DNA reads TGTGCCAGCTCGCTTCGACAGGCGGACCTCTACGAGCAGTACTTC.

The chain is built from TRBV11-2 and TRBJ2-7, with D tentatively TRBD2 (6 bases). V gave up 5 bases and J gave up 4 bases, with 21 bases separating them. Germline lookup yields CDR1 SGHAT and CDR2 FQNNGV. This CDR3 comprises 16 residues. The CDR3 DNA reads as TGTGCCAGCAGCCCACTCCTGAGCCTTGGGAGGTACGAGCAGTACTTC. Its translation is CASSPLLSLGRYEQYF.

The rearrangement uses TRBV2 and TRBJ2-4; D remains unclear. The germline CDR1 and CDR2 sequences are SNHLY and FYNNEI. The germline V and J ends were trimmed by 4 bases and 6 bases, with 13 bases remaining between them. The CDR3 is 14 amino acids. This CDR3 is CASSVDRSTNIQYF. The CDR3 region has the DNA TGTGCCAGCAGTGTGGACCGTAGTACAAACATTCAGTACTTC.

The CDR3 DNA follows: TGTGCCAGCAGCCACACCGGGGAGCTGTTTTTT. It specifies CASSHTGELFF. This rearrangement joins TRBV6-5 to TRBJ2-2, with D hard to call. Germline values: CDR1 MNHEY, CDR2 SVGAGI. Trimming took 6 bases from V and 3 from J, leaving 2 bases between them. The CDR3 runs to 11 residues.

This chain connects TRBV19 to TRBJ1-2, with 8 positions matching TRBD1. Trimming cost V 5 bases and J 1 base; bases outside gene matches: 3. The CDR3 length is 14 residues. Germline V gene sequence: CDR1 LNHDA, CDR2 SQIVND (reference sequence). This CDR3 is CASSRDRSNYGYTF. CDR3 in DNA: TGTGCCAGTAGTCGGGACAGGAGTAACTATGGCTACACCTTC.